The 17 T cell receptor beta chains listed next were all sequenced from one sample in a study of shared clonotypes between healthy human individuals. Data came from immunoSEQ multiplex PCR; TCRdb stores just in-frame clones and leaves some out. The sample has about 770,000 clones, just under 75% seen once. The sample consisted of memory CD4+ T cells sorted from blood. Subset: CD45RA-negative fraction. The receptors were sampled from a woman aged 25 to 39 in good health.

The chain links TRBV2 to TRBJ2-7; D unclear. CDR1 is SNHLY and CDR2 is FYNNEI in the germline V gene. Trimming took off 2 bases at V and 7 bases at J, with 6 bases between the two ends. The CDR3 has 11 residues. Here the CDR3 DNA reads TGTGCCAGCAGTGAATGGGGAGAGCAGTACTTC. Amino acid sequence: CASSEWGEQYF.

The chain carries TRBV5-1 and TRBJ2-7; tentative D call: TRBD2 (5 bases). CDR3 length equals 12 residues. The V gene lost 0 bases and the J gene lost 5 bases, with 6 bases spanning the gap. From germline, CDR1 is SGHRS and CDR2 YFSETQ. The CDR3 DNA reads as TGCGCCAGCAGCTTGGACGGGGACGAGCAGTACTTC. It is translated as CASSLDGDEQYF.

The rearrangement joins TRBV6-1 to TRBJ1-4; unclear D gene. Germline-derived CDR1 and CDR2 are MNHNS and SASEGT. The CDR3 runs 14 residues. V gave up 2 bases and J gave up 8 bases, with 12 bases separating them. The CDR3 DNA reads TGTGCCAGCAGTGAATCTGGCGTCGGGGAAAAACTGTTTTTT. Translation gives CASSESGVGEKLFF.

The J gene is TRBJ2-3, the V gene TRBV6-5, with D perhaps matching TRBD2 (6 bases). CDR3 length: 15 amino acids. Germline assignment: CDR1 MNHEY and CDR2 SVGAGI. Trimming stripped 0 bases from V and 2 bases from J, with 9 bases between. CDR3 amino acids: CASSYSGGTTDTQYF. In nucleotides, the CDR3 is TGTGCCAGCAGTTACTCCGGGGGAACCACAGATACGCAGTATTTT.

This chain uses TRBV27 with TRBJ2-1; D unclear. Germline lookup yields CDR1 MNHEY and CDR2 SMNVEV (reference sequence). The CDR3 has 11 amino acids. Trimming took 5 bases from V and 10 from J, leaving 9 bases between them. The chain's CDR3 is CASSTAREQFF. The CDR3 DNA is TGTGCCAGCAGTACGGCTAGGGAGCAGTTCTTC.

The CDR3 protein is CASSSGLRNEKLFF. CDR3 in DNA: TGTGCCAGCAGTAGCGGGCTCCGTAATGAAAAACTGTTTTTT. The V gene is TRBV5-4, the J gene TRBJ1-4, with D hard to call. Germline V gene lookup returns CDR1 SGHNT and CDR2 YYREEE (reference sequence). V was pared by 5 bases and J by 4 bases, with 12 bases between. The CDR3 consists of 14 residues.

The J gene is TRBJ2-7, the V gene TRBV10-3, with a weak D call TRBD1 (6 bases). Germline CDR1 ENHRY, CDR2 SYGVKD. The V end was cut by 4 bases, the J end by 2 bases, with 12 bases between. This CDR3 has 14 residues. In DNA, the CDR3 is TGTGCCATCAGTGTTGGGGGCGAGACCTACGAGCAGTACTTC. Protein: CAISVGGETYEQYF.

V and J are TRBV5-4 and TRBJ1-4, with TRBD1 as a possible D gene (6 bases). The CDR3 length is 14 residues. Trimming stripped 5 bases from V and 5 bases from J, with 13 bases between. CDR1 is SGHNT and CDR2 is YYREEE in the germline V gene (reference sequence). The CDR3 is CASSRGGNNEKLFF. The CDR3 nucleotides read TGTGCCAGCAGTAGAGGGGGAAACAATGAAAAACTGTTTTTT.

The chain combines TRBV28 with TRBJ2-7, with 7 bases fitting TRBD1. Germline-derived CDR1 and CDR2 are MDHEN and SYDVKM. The CDR3 sequence is 15 residues long. J lost 3 bases, V lost 6 bases, and 11 bases had no gene match. CDR3 amino acids: CASSLSRQGRYEQYF. The DNA of the CDR3 is TGTGCCAGCAGCCTTTCGAGACAGGGACGCTACGAGCAGTACTTC.

The V and J genes are TRBV2 and TRBJ2-1, with D perhaps TRBD2 (6 bases). CDR1 and CDR2 from the germline V gene are SNHLY and FYNNEI. The CDR3 runs 14 residues. V was trimmed by 4 bases and J by 5 bases, leaving 12 bases between them. The CDR3 nucleotides read TGTGCCAGCAGTGGGAGGGCCGGCCACAATGAGCAGTTCTTC. It codes for CASSGRAGHNEQFF.

This chain joins TRBV27 and TRBJ2-7; a possible D gene is TRBD2 (5 bases). Germline V gene sequence: CDR1 MNHEY, CDR2 SMNVEV (reference sequence). The CDR3 has 16 residues. The ends were cut back, 6 bases at V and 0 bases at J, with 18 bases in the middle. The CDR3 region has the DNA TGTGCCAGCAGCCGGGGTCCTAGCTGGGACTCCTACGAGCAGTACTTC. It encodes CASSRGPSWDSYEQYF.

The J gene is TRBJ2-3, the V gene TRBV9, with 7 nucleotides matching TRBD2. Germline V lookup: CDR1 SGDLS, CDR2 YYNGEE. This CDR3 spans 13 amino acids. Germline trimming cut 4 bases from V and 6 bases from J; bases unmatched to any gene: 5. The CDR3 nucleotides read TGTGCCAGCAGCAGGCGGGGAGGGGATACGCAGTATTTT. Amino acids: CASSRRGGDTQYF.

The rearrangement uses TRBV18 and TRBJ2-1; TRBD2 matches 9 bases. The length of the CDR3 is 16 residues. After removal of 5 bases from V and 4 bases from J, the junction contained 9 bases not matched to a gene. Germline assignment: CDR1 KGHSH and CDR2 LQKENI. The CDR3 DNA sequence: TGTGCCAGCTCAGTCCGACTAGCGGAATCTTACAATGAGCAGTTCTTC. Amino acids: CASSVRLAESYNEQFF.

This clone showed up just a few times. At the DNA level, this CDR3 is encoded by other sequences in the same sample as well. The chain has TRBV5-1 and TRBJ2-1; D gene ambiguous. Germline loops: CDR1 SGHRS, CDR2 YFSETQ. This CDR3 region has 15 residues. V was clipped by 0 bases and J by 3 bases, with 10 bases between them. For the CDR3, the DNA is TGCGCCAGCAGCTTGGATTCAGGAAGCTACAATGAGCAGTTCTTC. Its protein product is CASSLDSGSYNEQFF. Full variable domain (remainder filled in from reference TRBV5-1 and TRBJ2-1): KAGVTQTPRYLIKTRGQQVTLSCSPISGHRSVSWYQQTPGQGLQFLFEYFSETQRNKGNFPGRFSGRQFSNSRSEMNVSTLELGDSALYLCASSLDSGSYNEQFFGPGTRLTVL.

In its sample, this clone was seen a few times. Other nucleotide sequences in the sample specify the same CDR3. This chain connects TRBV6-6 to TRBJ2-3, with D perhaps assigned TRBD1 or TRBD2 (5 bases each). The length of the CDR3 is 15 residues. The V end lost 2 bases, the J end lost 2 bases, and 11 bases lay between the germline ends. Germline-derived CDR1 and CDR2 are MNHNY and SVGAGI (reference sequence). The CDR3 sequence is CASSYPGTSTDTQYF. The CDR3 DNA reads TGTGCCAGCAGTTACCCCGGGACGTCCACAGATACGCAGTATTTT.

This chain joins TRBV19 and TRBJ2-7, with D possibly matching TRBD2 (6 bases). Germline CDR1 reads LNHDA; CDR2 reads SQIVND (reference sequence). The CDR3 length is 16 residues. V was shortened by 8 bases and J by 0 bases, with 20 bases between the two germline ends. Written as DNA, the CDR3 is TGTGCCAGTCGCCCAACCTACGGGAGCGTCTCCTACGAGCAGTACTTC. Translated: CASRPTYGSVSYEQYF.

This clone was found once. This chain uses TRBV2 with TRBJ1-1, with a possible D match to TRBD1 (5 bases). The CDR3 is 15 residues long. Trimming shortened V by 7 bases and J by 0 bases, and 15 bases separated the two germline ends. CDR1 and CDR2 from the germline V gene are SNHLY and FYNNEI. CDR3 sequence (DNA): TGTGCCAGCAATGGACAACGAGGCATGAACACTGAAGCTTTCTTT. This translates into CASNGQRGMNTEAFF.